The TCR beta chain under discussion was sequenced for a study of CD8+ T cells in alopecia areata. Sequencing relied on a cDNA template that was reverse transcribed from extracted RNA. Repertoires were generated with immunoSEQ multiplex PCR, while TCRdb's copy carries only in-frame clones and drops some. The sample has hundreds of thousands of clones, under 70% seen once. The CDR3 spans 15 residues. The trim removed 1 base at V and 5 bases at J, leaving 6 bases unmatched. CDR1 is SQVTM, CDR2 ANQGSEA, per germline. In this sample, this clone turned up once. This chain connects TRBV29-1 to TRBJ2-3, with 10 bases lining up with TRBD2. The specimen comprised CD4+ T cells sorted from blood, sampled at week 0. This sequence originates from a human donor with alopecia areata. CDR3: CSVEVAGGPVDTQYF. The CDR3 coding sequence is TGCAGCGTTGAAGTAGCGGGGGGCCCGGTAGATACGCAGTATTTT.